Sequencing of this T cell receptor beta chain was carried out in a study of blood T cells in healthy people across ages. General study results and limits: The recorded TCR beta diversity per million T cells decreased in a roughly linear manner with age.

The CDR3 is 13 amino acids. The V and J ends lost 3 bases and 3 bases respectively, with 12 bases between them. Germline CDR1 and CDR2: DFQATT and SNEGSKA (reference sequence). This clonotype was picked up many times. Its antigen remains unknown. A second PCR, run for roughly 6 to 11 cycles, used a sample-barcoded 5' primer plus a J-beta primer mix. Using its own MiXCR run on the 5' RACE reads, TCRdb lists one record per CDR3 protein. The table lists some 1.8 million distinct CDR3 sequences, about 39% of them singletons. The chain employs TRBV20-1 and TRBJ2-7; maybe TRBD1 (5 bases). The TCR was taken from a human donor in good health. What was sequenced was blood. The chain's CDR3 is CSASGRDGYEQYF. CDR3 DNA: TGCAGTGCTAGTGGCAGGGATGGCTACGAGCAGTACTTC.